This T cell receptor (beta chain) was sequenced during a study of T cells in Graves' hyperthyroidism and ophthalmopathy. Trimming took 6 bases from V and 3 from J; bases not matched to a gene: 13. The CDR3 loop spans 16 amino acids. The germline CDR1 and CDR2 sequences are MNHNS and SASEGT. Researchers took RNA transcripts and amplified the TCR beta CDR3 regions from them. With the HTBI primer set, the TCR CDR3 went through a first round of RT-PCR. Each CDR3 protein gets one entry after TCRdb re-called the multiplex PCR reads with MiXCR. In the table there are hundreds of thousands of distinct CDR3 sequences, 12% to 15% of which are singletons.

The origin of this receptor is a woman under 30 with Graves' hyperthyroidism. The chain is built from TRBV6-1 and TRBJ2-5; the match to TRBD1 covers 7 bases. The sequenced sample consisted of blood. The CDR3 DNA is TGTGCCAGCAGCTCCTCAGCCGGGACAGCGGAAGAGACCCAGTACTTC. Protein: CASSSSAGTAEETQYF.